The T cell receptor beta chain described here comes from a study of OX40 agonist ivuxolimab in advanced cancers. The overall study: Of mixed ages from about 20 to 85 and averaging around 60 years, the group was 65% to 85% male. Over 30% of patients had received prior checkpoint inhibitor therapy. Two cutaneous melanoma patients and one hepatocellular carcinoma patient, three in all, had partial responses. Points from the study as a whole: A proportion of nonresponders additionally exhibited low normalized T-cell clonal expansion.

Details on this clone: The antigen is unknown.

Germline values: CDR1 MDHEN, CDR2 SYDVKM. The J segment lost 1 base and the V segment lost 5 bases, leaving 5 bases of the junction unmatched. The CDR3 sequence is 15 residues long. Assay: immunoSEQ multiplex PCR; the TCRdb copy retains only in-frame clones and omits some. The sample has roughly 80,000 clones, approximately 92% seen once; the top ten hold approximately 0.32%. The material was CD4+ or CD8+ T cells sorted from blood, obtained in a trial of the OX40 agonist ivuxolimab. The receptor was isolated from an adult with an advanced solid tumor such as melanoma, head and neck, liver or kidney cancer. The chain joins TRBV28 to TRBJ2-3, with TRBD1 identical over 8 bases. The DNA for the CDR3 is TGTGCCAGCAGTGAACCGGGACAGGGCACAGATACGCAGTATTTT. Amino acids: CASSEPGQGTDTQYF.